A selection of T cell receptor beta chains follows, all from one sample in a study of cytomegalovirus exposure and HLA in healthy donors. The protocol was immunoSEQ multiplex PCR, while the TCRdb copy is restricted to in-frame clones and leaves out a portion. The table lists about 130,000 clones, more than 70% of them singletons. Sequenced sample: PBMCs. These receptors originate from a man aged 30 to 45 in good health and CMV-seronegative. The CDR3 runs from the conserved cysteine through the conserved F or W. The D gene is left open where the match is weak. Part of the rows lack a size; the others show once, few, many or a class for expanded clones.

CDR3aa: CASSHREGGSTDTQYF
CDR3nt: TGTGCCAGCAGCCATCGGGAGGGGGGAAGCACAGATACGCAGTATTTT
d_gene: TRBD2
j_gene: TRBJ2-3
abundance: -
v_gene: TRBV4-2

CDR3aa: CASSERGTDTQYF
CDR3nt: TGTGCCAGCAGTGAAAGGGGGACGGATACGCAGTATTTT
d_gene: -
j_gene: TRBJ2-3
abundance: few
v_gene: TRBV6-4

CDR3aa: CASSLEAFANTGELFF
CDR3nt: TGTGCCAGCAGCCTCGAGGCTTTCGCGAACACCGGGGAGCTGTTTTTT
d_gene: -
j_gene: TRBJ2-2
abundance: -
v_gene: TRBV7-3

CDR3aa: CASSQEPPGQGRVRTDTQYF
CDR3nt: TGCGCCAGCAGCCAAGAGCCTCCGGGACAGGGTAGGGTTCGGACAGATACGCAGTATTTT
d_gene: TRBD1
j_gene: TRBJ2-3
abundance: -
v_gene: TRBV4-3

CDR3aa: CASSQQILAMNTEAFF
CDR3nt: TGTGCCAGCAGCCAACAGATCCTCGCAATGAACACTGAAGCTTTCTTT
d_gene: -
j_gene: TRBJ1-1
abundance: -
v_gene: TRBV4-2

CDR3aa: CAISDPGGNTEAFF
CDR3nt: TGTGCCATCAGTGACCCAGGGGGGAACACTGAAGCTTTCTTT
d_gene: TRBD1
j_gene: TRBJ1-1
abundance: -
v_gene: TRBV10-3

CDR3aa: CASSRTGAGEKLFF
CDR3nt: TGTGCCAGCAGTCGGACAGGGGCGGGTGAAAAACTGTTTTTT
d_gene: TRBD1
j_gene: TRBJ1-4
abundance: -
v_gene: TRBV28

CDR3aa: CASSLSAGDPRDEQYF
CDR3nt: TGTGCCAGCAGCTTGTCCGCAGGGGACCCCCGGGACGAGCAGTACTTC
d_gene: -
j_gene: TRBJ2-7
abundance: few
v_gene: TRBV5-4

CDR3aa: CASSFRIPSYEQYF
CDR3nt: TGTGCCAGCAGCTTCAGGATCCCCTCCTACGAGCAGTACTTC
d_gene: -
j_gene: TRBJ2-7
abundance: -
v_gene: TRBV9

CDR3aa: CASRTGSGYTF
CDR3nt: TGTGCCAGCAGGACAGGGAGTGGCTACACCTTC
d_gene: TRBD1
j_gene: TRBJ1-2
abundance: -
v_gene: TRBV6-5

CDR3aa: CASSFELVARTDTQYF
CDR3nt: TGTGCCAGCAGCTTCGAGCTAGTAGCGCGCACAGATACGCAGTATTTT
d_gene: -
j_gene: TRBJ2-3
abundance: -
v_gene: TRBV7-8

CDR3aa: CASSGGVAGGPSTDTQYF
CDR3nt: TGTGCCAGCAGCGGCGGGGTAGCGGGGGGCCCGAGCACAGATACGCAGTATTTT
d_gene: TRBD2
j_gene: TRBJ2-3
abundance: -
v_gene: TRBV9

CDR3aa: CASSLGQGGYEQYF
CDR3nt: TGTGCCAGCAGTCTCGGACAGGGAGGGTACGAGCAGTACTTC
d_gene: -
j_gene: TRBJ2-7
abundance: -
v_gene: TRBV2

CDR3aa: CASSPRGYNEQFF
CDR3nt: TGTGCCAGCAGCCCCCGGGGCTACAATGAGCAGTTCTTC
d_gene: -
j_gene: TRBJ2-1
abundance: few
v_gene: TRBV11-2